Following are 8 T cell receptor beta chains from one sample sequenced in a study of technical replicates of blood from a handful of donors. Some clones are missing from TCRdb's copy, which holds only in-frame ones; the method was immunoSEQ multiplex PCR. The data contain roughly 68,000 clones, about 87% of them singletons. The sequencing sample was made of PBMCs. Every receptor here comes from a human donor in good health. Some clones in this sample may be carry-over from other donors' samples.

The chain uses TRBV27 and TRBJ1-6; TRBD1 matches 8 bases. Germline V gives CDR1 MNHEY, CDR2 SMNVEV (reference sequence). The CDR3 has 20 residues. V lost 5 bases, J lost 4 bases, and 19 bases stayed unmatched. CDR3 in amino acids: CASSPTTTGARLDYNSPLHF. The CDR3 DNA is TGTGCCAGCAGTCCCACAACGACAGGGGCGCGTTTAGATTATAATTCACCCCTCCACTTT.

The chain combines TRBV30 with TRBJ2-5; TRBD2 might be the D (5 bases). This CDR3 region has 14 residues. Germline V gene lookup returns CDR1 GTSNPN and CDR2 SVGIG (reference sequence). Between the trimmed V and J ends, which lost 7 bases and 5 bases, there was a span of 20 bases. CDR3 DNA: TGTGCCTCCCGCCCCGCTGGGCCGGGGGAGACCCAGTACTTC. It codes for CASRPAGPGETQYF. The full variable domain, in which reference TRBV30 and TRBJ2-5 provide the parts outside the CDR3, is SQTIHQWPATLVQPVGSPLSLECTVEGTSNPNLYWYRQAAGRGLQLLFYSVGIGQISSEVPQNLSASRPQDRQFILSSKKLLLSDSGFYLCASRPAGPGETQYFGPGTRLLVL.

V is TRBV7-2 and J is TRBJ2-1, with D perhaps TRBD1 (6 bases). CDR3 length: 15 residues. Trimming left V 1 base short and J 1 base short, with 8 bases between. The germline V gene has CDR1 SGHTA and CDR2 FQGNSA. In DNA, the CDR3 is TGTGCCAGCAGCTTAGTGGGGGCATCCTACAATGAGCAGTTCTTC. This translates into CASSLVGASYNEQFF.

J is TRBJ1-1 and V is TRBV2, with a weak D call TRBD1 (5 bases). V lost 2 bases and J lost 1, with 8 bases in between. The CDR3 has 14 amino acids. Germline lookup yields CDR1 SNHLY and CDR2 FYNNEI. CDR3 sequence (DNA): TGTGCCAGCAGTGAATTTGGGGCGAACACTGAAGCTTTCTTT. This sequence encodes CASSEFGANTEAFF.

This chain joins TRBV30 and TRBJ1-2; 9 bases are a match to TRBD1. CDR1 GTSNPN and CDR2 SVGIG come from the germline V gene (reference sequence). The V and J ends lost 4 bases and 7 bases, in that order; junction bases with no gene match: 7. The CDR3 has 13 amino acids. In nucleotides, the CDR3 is TGTGCCTGGAACAGGGGGCTACAGTCTGGCTACACCTTC. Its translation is CAWNRGLQSGYTF. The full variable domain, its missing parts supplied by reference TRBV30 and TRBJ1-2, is SQTIHQWPATLVQPVGSPLSLECTVEGTSNPNLYWYRQAAGRGLQLLFYSVGIGQISSEVPQNLSASRPQDRQFILSSKKLLLSDSGFYLCAWNRGLQSGYTFGSGTRLTVV.

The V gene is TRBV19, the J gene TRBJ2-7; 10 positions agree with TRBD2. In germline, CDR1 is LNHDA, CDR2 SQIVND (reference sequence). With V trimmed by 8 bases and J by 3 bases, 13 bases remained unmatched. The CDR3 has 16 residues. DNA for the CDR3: TGTGCCAGTCGGAGTAAAGCTAGCGGGGGAAACTACGAGCAGTACTTC. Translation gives CASRSKASGGNYEQYF.

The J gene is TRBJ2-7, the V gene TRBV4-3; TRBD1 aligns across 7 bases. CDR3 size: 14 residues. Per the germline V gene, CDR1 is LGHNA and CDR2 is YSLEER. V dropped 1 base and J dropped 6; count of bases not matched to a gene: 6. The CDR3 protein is CASSQVGTVSEQYF. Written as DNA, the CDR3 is TGCGCCAGCAGCCAAGTCGGGACAGTGAGCGAGCAGTACTTC.

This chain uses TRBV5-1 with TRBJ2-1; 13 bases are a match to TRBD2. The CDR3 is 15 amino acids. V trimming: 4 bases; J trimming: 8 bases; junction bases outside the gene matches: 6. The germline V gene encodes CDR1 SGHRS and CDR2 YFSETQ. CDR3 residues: CASSPGLAGAHEQFF. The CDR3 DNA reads TGCGCCAGCAGCCCTGGACTAGCGGGAGCCCATGAGCAGTTCTTC. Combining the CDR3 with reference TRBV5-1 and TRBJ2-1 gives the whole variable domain KAGVTQTPRYLIKTRGQQVTLSCSPISGHRSVSWYQQTPGQGLQFLFEYFSETQRNKGNFPGRFSGRQFSNSRSEMNVSTLELGDSALYLCASSPGLAGAHEQFFGPGTRLTVL.